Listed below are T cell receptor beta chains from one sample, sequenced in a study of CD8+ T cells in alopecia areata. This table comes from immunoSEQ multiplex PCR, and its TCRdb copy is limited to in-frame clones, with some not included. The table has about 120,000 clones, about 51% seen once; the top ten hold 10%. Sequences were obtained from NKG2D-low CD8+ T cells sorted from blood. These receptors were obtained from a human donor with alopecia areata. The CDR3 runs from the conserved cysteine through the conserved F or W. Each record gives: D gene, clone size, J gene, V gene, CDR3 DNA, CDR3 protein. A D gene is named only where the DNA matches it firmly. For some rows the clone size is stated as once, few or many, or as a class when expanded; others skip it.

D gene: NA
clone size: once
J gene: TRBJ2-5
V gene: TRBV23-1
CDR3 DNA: TGCGCCAGCCGCGAAGAGACCCAGTACTTC
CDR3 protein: CASREETQYF

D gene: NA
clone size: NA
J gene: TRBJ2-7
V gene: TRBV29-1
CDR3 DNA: TGCAGCGTTGATACCGGTGGGACCTACGAGCAGTACTTC
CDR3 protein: CSVDTGGTYEQYF

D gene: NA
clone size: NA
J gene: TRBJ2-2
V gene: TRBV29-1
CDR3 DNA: TGCAGCGTAGTATCAACCGGGGAGCTGTTTTTT
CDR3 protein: CSVVSTGELFF

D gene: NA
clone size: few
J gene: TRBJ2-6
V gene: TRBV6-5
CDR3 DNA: TGTGCCAGCAGCACAGGGAGCTCTGGGGCCAACGTCCTGACTTTC
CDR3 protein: CASSTGSSGANVLTF

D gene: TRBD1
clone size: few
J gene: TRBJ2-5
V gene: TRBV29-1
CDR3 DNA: TGCAGCGTTGAAGAGGACAGGGGAGGGAAAGAGACCCAGTACTTC
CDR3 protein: CSVEEDRGGKETQYF

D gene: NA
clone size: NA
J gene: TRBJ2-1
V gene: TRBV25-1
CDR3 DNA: TGTGCCAGCAGTGAAGCAGGTTCTAATGAGCAGTTCTTC
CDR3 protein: CASSEAGSNEQFF

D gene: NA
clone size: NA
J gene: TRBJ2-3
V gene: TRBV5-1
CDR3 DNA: TGCGCCAGCAGCTACCACTTGTCACCAGATACGCAGTATTTT
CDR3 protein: CASSYHLSPDTQYF

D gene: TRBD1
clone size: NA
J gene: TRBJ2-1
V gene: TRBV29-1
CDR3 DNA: TGCAGCGTTTTGCTTACAGGGGTCCATGAGCAGTTCTTC
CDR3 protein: CSVLLTGVHEQFF

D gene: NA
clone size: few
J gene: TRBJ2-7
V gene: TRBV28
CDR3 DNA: TGTGCCAGCAGTTTCGACCCCCTCACGGCTAACTACGAGCAGTACTTC
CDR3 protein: CASSFDPLTANYEQYF

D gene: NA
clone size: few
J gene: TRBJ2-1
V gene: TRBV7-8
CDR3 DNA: TGTGCCAGCAGCGCCGGGAGCGAGCAGTTCTTC
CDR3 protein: CASSAGSEQFF

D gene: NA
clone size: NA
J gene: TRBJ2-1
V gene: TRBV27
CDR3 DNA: TGTGCCAGCAGTTTGGACGGGGGCAATGAGCAGTTCTTC
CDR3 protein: CASSLDGGNEQFF

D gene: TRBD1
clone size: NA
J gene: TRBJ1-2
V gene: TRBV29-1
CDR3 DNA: TGCAGCGTTGAGAGTTGGGGGACAGGGGATGGCTACACCTTC
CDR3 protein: CSVESWGTGDGYTF

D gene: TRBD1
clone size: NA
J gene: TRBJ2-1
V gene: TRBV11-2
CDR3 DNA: TGTGCCAGCAGTCTCGGACAGGGGGCAAATGAGCAGTTCTTC
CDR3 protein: CASSLGQGANEQFF

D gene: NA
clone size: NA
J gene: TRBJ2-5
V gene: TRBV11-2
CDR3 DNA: TGTGCCAGCAGCCTTGTACAGCAAGAGACCCAGTACTTC
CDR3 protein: CASSLVQQETQYF

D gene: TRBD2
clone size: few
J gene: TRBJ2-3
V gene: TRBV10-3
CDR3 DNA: TGTGCCATCAGTGGTACTAGCGTCGTCAGCACAGATACGCAGTATTTT
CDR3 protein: CAISGTSVVSTDTQYF

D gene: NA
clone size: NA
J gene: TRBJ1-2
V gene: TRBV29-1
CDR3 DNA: TGCAGCGTTCCCCAGGAGGGAGGCTACACCTTC
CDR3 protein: CSVPQEGGYTF

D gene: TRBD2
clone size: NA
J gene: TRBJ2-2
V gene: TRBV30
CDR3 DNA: TGTGCCTGGAGTGTTGCGGGGGAGGACACCGGGGAGCTGTTTTTT
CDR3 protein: CAWSVAGEDTGELFF